These 18 T cell receptor beta chains came from one sample sequenced in a study of T cells in Graves' hyperthyroidism and ophthalmopathy. TCR beta CDR3 regions were amplified from RNA. When the TCR CDR3 underwent first-round RT-PCR, the HTBI primer set was used. Each CDR3 protein is one row after TCRdb ran MiXCR on the multiplex PCR reads. The sample consists of around 600,000 distinct CDR3 sequences, around 15% of them appearing once. What was sequenced was blood. These receptors were taken from a woman aged 40 to 49 with Graves' ophthalmopathy.

This clonotype was seen repeatedly, ten times or more. The chain combines TRBV7-9 with TRBJ2-7; D ambiguous. Germline V gene lookup returns CDR1 SEHNR and CDR2 FQNEAQ (reference sequence). This CDR3 has 15 amino acids. V lost 1 base to trimming and J lost 3 bases, with 13 bases between them. CDR3 sequence (DNA): TGTGCCAGCAGCTTAGTGTCAGGACCATACTACGAGCAGTACTTC. Translating gives CASSLVSGPYYEQYF.

Remarks on this clonotype: This clone may be a read error of a much larger clone one base away. The CDR3 bases are TGTGCCAGCACTGAACAGGGGGCGATAGTCGGCGGGCAGTTCTTC. Translation: CASTEQGAIVGGQFF. The rearrangement links TRBV12-3 or TRBV12-4 to TRBJ2-1, with TRBD1 matching 9 bases. This CDR3 has 15 amino acids. The V segment lost 7 bases and the J segment 12 bases; nucleotides outside the gene matches: 16.

In this sample, this clonotype turned up once. A clone one base away is much larger, so this may be a read error. J is TRBJ1-5 and V is TRBV3-1; D gene ambiguous. The J call is uncertain, as TRBJ2-3 better fits the DNA end. The CDR3 extends over 14 amino acids. Germline CDR1 and CDR2: LGHDT and YNNKEL (reference sequence). CDR3 nucleotide sequence: TGTGCCAGCAGCCAAGTGAATAGCAATCAGCCCCAGTATTTT. This gives the protein CASSQVNSNQPQYF.

This clonotype was found many times. This sequence joins TRBV5-1 and TRBJ2-1; 11 nucleotides align to TRBD1. This CDR3 contains 16 residues. Trimming removed 2 bases from V and 3 bases from J; junction bases left unmatched: 4. Germline lookup yields CDR1 SGHRS and CDR2 YFSETQ. CDR3 coding DNA: TGCGCCAGCAGCTTCCTGGGACAGGGGGGCTACAATGAGCAGTTCTTC. This sequence encodes CASSFLGQGGYNEQFF. The variable domain in full, completed from reference TRBV5-1 and TRBJ2-1, reads KAGVTQTPRYLIKTRGQQVTLSCSPISGHRSVSWYQQTPGQGLQFLFEYFSETQRNKGNFPGRFSGRQFSNSRSEMNVSTLELGDSALYLCASSFLGQGGYNEQFFGPGTRLTVL.

The sample holds many counts of this clonotype. CDR3 coding DNA: TGTGCCAGCAGTGGACGACAGGGACCTTCTGGGGCTTTCTTT. This sequence encodes CASSGRQGPSGAFF. The rearrangement joins TRBV6-1 to TRBJ1-1; 7 bases fit TRBD1. The germline gives CDR1 MNHNS, CDR2 SASEGT. Trimming removed 4 bases from V and 11 bases from J; junction bases left unmatched: 13. The CDR3 length is 14 residues.

Ten or more counts support this clonotype. V and J are TRBV12-3 or TRBV12-4 and TRBJ2-1; 13 nucleotides align to TRBD2. The ends lost 5 bases at V and 5 bases at J; junction bases unmatched: 3. The CDR3 is made up of 15 amino acids. The DNA for the CDR3 is TGTGCCAGCAGTAAAGGACTAGCGGGAGACAATGAGCAGTTCTTC. Its translation is CASSKGLAGDNEQFF.

This chain connects TRBV20-1 to TRBJ1-4, with 8 bases aligning to TRBD1. The V and J ends lost 6 bases and 8 bases, in that order; junction bases with no gene match: 8. Germline-derived CDR1 and CDR2 are DFQATT and SNEGSKA (reference sequence). CDR3 length: 13 amino acids. The CDR3 loop is CSAVRQGPEKLFF. CDR3 nucleotide sequence: TGCAGTGCCGTACGACAGGGGCCAGAAAAACTGTTTTTT.

The chain has TRBV19 and TRBJ1-6; D remains ambiguous. Trimming cost V 3 bases and J 10 bases, with 13 bases left between them. The CDR3 contains 14 residues. Germline lookup yields CDR1 LNHDA and CDR2 SQIVND (reference sequence). CDR3 loop: CASSMVGSESPLHF. CDR3 sequence (DNA): TGTGCCAGTAGTATGGTGGGGTCGGAATCACCCCTCCACTTT. The whole variable domain, filled in from reference TRBV19 and TRBJ1-6, reads DGGITQSPKYLFRKEGQNVTLSCEQNLNHDAMYWYRQDPGQGLRLIYYSQIVNDFQKGDIAEGYSVSREKKESFPLTVTSAQKNPTAFYLCASSMVGSESPLHFGNGTRLTVT.

This rearrangement joins TRBV2 to TRBJ2-3, with 9 bases lining up with TRBD2. Germline trimming cut 4 bases from V and 4 bases from J; bases unmatched to any gene: 6. The CDR3 is 15 residues long. Germline V gene lookup returns CDR1 SNHLY and CDR2 FYNNEI. The CDR3 loop reads CASSGDSGSADTQYF. CDR3 coding DNA: TGTGCCAGCAGTGGAGATAGCGGGAGTGCAGATACGCAGTATTTT.

The J gene is TRBJ1-1, the V gene TRBV6-2 or TRBV6-3; D not certain. V lost 6 bases, J lost 3 bases, and 17 bases lay in between. The CDR3 covers 15 residues. Per germline, CDR1 MNHEY and CDR2 SVGEGT. The CDR3 loop is CASRVGSRGDTEAFF. As DNA, the CDR3 is TGTGCCAGCAGGGTGGGGTCCCGCGGCGACACTGAAGCTTTCTTT.

This clonotype was counted only a few times. The rearrangement links TRBV29-1 to TRBJ2-2; the D gene is possibly TRBD2 (6 bases). This CDR3 is built from 15 residues. Trimming took off 7 bases at V and 6 bases at J, with 21 bases between the two ends. CDR1 and CDR2 from the germline V gene are SQVTM and ANQGSEA. For the CDR3, the DNA is TGCAGCGCAACCATCCCGGAGGAGGGAGCCGGGGAGCTGTTTTTT. Translated, it gives CSATIPEEGAGELFF.

This clonotype was recorded a few times. This chain connects TRBV4-1 to TRBJ2-7, with unresolved D. There are 15 residues in the CDR3. With 2 bases removed from V and 2 bases from J, the gap between germline ends came to 13 bases. Germline CDR1 is MGHRA and CDR2 is YSYEKL. The CDR3 region has the DNA TGCGCCAGCAGCCAACCCCAAGAAGGGACCTACGAGCAGTACTTC. Amino acid sequence: CASSQPQEGTYEQYF.

This clonotype was counted ten times or more. The chain employs TRBV7-2 and TRBJ2-7, with 12 bases that match TRBD2. The CDR3 runs 14 residues. With 7 bases clipped from V and 7 bases from J, the junction kept 8 bases outside the gene matches. The germline V gene has CDR1 SGHTA and CDR2 FQGNSA. The CDR3 DNA follows: TGTGCCAGCAAAACGACTAGCGGGAGTGGTGAGCAGTACTTC. Translating gives CASKTTSGSGEQYF.

The CDR3 DNA follows: TGTGCCAGCAGGAAAACAGGGGAGGAGACCCAGTACTTC. It yields the protein CASRKTGEETQYF. The J gene is TRBJ2-5, the V gene TRBV6-1; 7 positions agree with TRBD1. This CDR3 contains 13 residues. Germline CDR1 is MNHNS and CDR2 is SASEGT. Trimming at V came to 6 bases and at J to 5 bases, leaving 6 bases not matched to a gene.

This clonotype appeared many times. This chain connects TRBV6-1 to TRBJ1-1; TRBD1 agrees at 7 bases. With 6 bases clipped from V and 1 base from J, the junction kept 8 bases outside the gene matches. This CDR3 is built from 15 residues. CDR1 is MNHNS, CDR2 SASEGT, per germline. The CDR3 DNA is TGTGCCAGCAGCATTACAGGGACAGCGAACACTGAAGCTTTCTTT. Its protein product is CASSITGTANTEAFF.

This clonotype was found many times. This sequence joins TRBV30 and TRBJ2-7, with D possibly being TRBD1 (6 bases). The CDR3 covers 12 residues. The V gene's germline CDR1 is GTSNPN and CDR2 SVGIG (reference sequence). The V gene lost 4 bases and the J gene lost 0 bases, with 7 bases spanning the gap. In DNA, the CDR3 is TGTGCCTGGAAGACAGGCTCCTACGAGCAGTACTTC. Its protein is CAWKTGSYEQYF.

The chain is built from TRBV6-6 and TRBJ1-1; possible D gene TRBD1, 5 bases. The CDR3 covers 17 residues. Germline CDR1 reads MNHNY; CDR2 reads SVGAGI (reference sequence). Trimming left V 0 bases short and J 4 bases short, with 18 bases between. CDR3 nucleotide sequence: TGTGCCAGCAGTTACTCGGGGGTTCGGGGGATGGGCACTGAAGCTTTCTTT. Translated, it gives CASSYSGVRGMGTEAFF.

This clonotype came up once. This chain links TRBV20-1 with TRBJ2-2, with TRBD2 matching over 7 bases. The trim removed 6 bases at V and 0 bases at J, leaving 7 bases unmatched. The CDR3 sequence is 15 residues long. Germline lookup yields CDR1 DFQATT and CDR2 SNEGSKA (reference sequence). CDR3 sequence: CSAKTSDANTGELFF. The CDR3 nucleotides read TGCAGTGCAAAAACTAGCGACGCGAACACCGGGGAGCTGTTTTTT.